This T cell receptor beta chain was documented in a study of cytomegalovirus exposure and HLA in healthy donors. Study-wide results and caveats: Prediction of most subjects' HLA-A and HLA-B alleles by TCR beta sequences was reportedly accurate. Later work associated 16,951 TCR beta sequences with HLA alleles at 0.05 false discovery rate. The classifier reportedly diagnosed cytomegalovirus status with high specificity and sensitivity. Segments of the TCR beta V type were, in most cases, productive about 87% or about 30% of the time in an earlier analysis.

The CDR3 sequence is 14 residues long. Trimming removed 6 bases from V and 6 bases from J; junction bases left unmatched: 5. The germline CDR1 and CDR2 sequences are SNHLY and FYNNEI. This clone has more than one count but fewer than ten. Its antigen is still unknown. Primers: 60 Vbeta forward and 13 Jbeta reverse. TCRdb's table, derived via immunoSEQ multiplex PCR, lists solely in-frame clones and lacks some. Counted here are approximately 93,000 clones, more than 70% occurring once; the ten biggest clones make up roughly 3.8%. Sequences were obtained from PBMCs. The chain recombines TRBV2 with TRBJ1-5; 10 bases agree with TRBD1. This sequence originates from a woman aged 40 to 50 in good health and CMV-seronegative. CDR3 loop: CASRGTGAGQPQHF. Written as DNA, the CDR3 is TGTGCCAGCAGGGGGACAGGGGCGGGTCAGCCCCAGCATTTT.